A single sample gave rise to the 15 T cell receptor beta chains below, sequenced in a study of blood T cells in healthy people across ages. Through a sample-barcoded 5' primer and a J-beta primer mix, a second PCR was run for about 6 to 11 cycles. One entry per CDR3 protein results from TCRdb running MiXCR on the 5' RACE reads. The sample includes 650,000 to 950,000 distinct CDR3 sequences, around 43% of them seen just once. The sample was blood. The receptor set was obtained from a man between 60 and 75 years old in good health.

Remarks on this clonotype: One end of the junction varies from germline; a read error may be responsible. J is TRBJ2-3 and V is TRBV18; 10 nucleotides match TRBD1. This CDR3 is built from 14 residues. Germline CDR1 is KGHSH and CDR2 is LQKENI. The chain's CDR3 is CAGSPGQGADTQYF. CDR3 DNA sequence: TGTGCCGGCTCACCCGGACAGGGGGCAGATACGCAGTATTTT.

This clonotype showed up just once. The V and J genes are TRBV4-1 and TRBJ1-1; TRBD1 matches at 7 bases. CDR3 length: 14 amino acids. The trim removed 7 bases at V and 4 bases at J, leaving 9 bases unmatched. Per germline, CDR1 MGHRA and CDR2 YSYEKL. The CDR3 region has the DNA TGCGCCAGCATCCATGAGGAGGGGGCCACTGAAGCTTTCTTT. Protein: CASIHEEGATEAFF.

The V and J genes are TRBV11-1 and TRBJ2-1; D not resolved. The CDR3 has 14 residues. From germline, CDR1 is SGHAT and CDR2 FQDESV (reference sequence). The V end was cut by 2 bases, the J end by 4 bases, with 9 bases between. CDR3 DNA sequence: TGTGCCAGCAGCTTACCCAACGGGTACAATGAGCAGTTCTTC. Protein sequence: CASSLPNGYNEQFF.

This clonotype showed up just a few times. The rearrangement links TRBV5-5 to TRBJ2-3, with D possibly being TRBD2 (5 bases). The ends were cut back, 0 bases at V and 0 bases at J, with 20 bases in the middle. Germline lookup yields CDR1 SGHKS and CDR2 YYEKEE (reference sequence). The CDR3 extends over 19 amino acids. The CDR3 nucleotides are TGTGCCAGCAGCTTGGTGGGAATGACGGGCGGGCTTAGCACAGATACGCAGTATTTT. This sequence encodes CASSLVGMTGGLSTDTQYF.

This chain uses TRBV20-1 with TRBJ2-2; D is unresolved. The V and J ends lost 1 base and 0 bases respectively, with 6 bases between them. CDR3 length equals 14 residues. In germline, CDR1 is DFQATT, CDR2 SNEGSKA (reference sequence). The CDR3, as DNA: TGCAGTGCTAGAGCACAAGCGAACACCGGGGAGCTGTTTTTT. Amino acids: CSARAQANTGELFF.

The chain joins TRBV3-1 to TRBJ1-6, with unresolved D. V dropped 3 bases and J dropped 7 bases, with 13 bases sitting between them. This CDR3 has 15 amino acids. Per the germline V gene, CDR1 is LGHDT and CDR2 is YNNKEL (reference sequence). This CDR3 is CASSHAANGNSPLHF. The CDR3 DNA reads TGTGCCAGCAGCCACGCCGCGAACGGAAATTCACCCCTCCACTTT.

The V call is TRBV25-1, the J call TRBJ2-7; 8 bases map to TRBD2. Trimming at V came to 2 bases and at J to 10 bases, leaving 10 bases not matched to a gene. Germline CDR1 reads MGHDK; CDR2 reads SYGVNS. CDR3 length: 14 residues. CDR3 bases: TGTGCCAGCAGTGAACCCGGACTAGCCGTTTCCCAGTACTTC. As protein: CASSEPGLAVSQYF.

The chain combines TRBV2 with TRBJ2-1; D possibly corresponds to TRBD2 (5 bases). V shed 5 bases and J shed 7 bases, with 12 bases lying between them. The CDR3 runs to 13 residues. Germline assignment: CDR1 SNHLY and CDR2 FYNNEI. This chain's CDR3 is CASSPSWTNEQFF. CDR3 DNA sequence: TGTGCCAGCAGTCCTTCGTGGACTAATGAGCAGTTCTTC.

V usage is TRBV20-1 and J usage is TRBJ2-1; D is possibly TRBD2 (6 bases). V lost 3 bases, J lost 2 bases, and 11 bases lay in between. The CDR3 is 14 residues long. CDR1 and CDR2 (germline): DFQATT, SNEGSKA (reference sequence). The CDR3 DNA sequence: TGCAGTGCTAGGGGGGGAGCACCCTACAATGAGCAGTTCTTC. Amino acid sequence: CSARGGAPYNEQFF.

Comments on this clonotype: The junction and the germline gene differ at one end; a read error may be behind it. This chain uses TRBV12-5 with TRBJ2-4; 12 bases line up with TRBD2. The J call is in doubt because the DNA end fits TRBJ2-5 better. The CDR3 is 17 residues long. Per the germline V gene, CDR1 is LGHNT and CDR2 is FRNRAP. CDR3: CTSGLPNLAGGPGTQYF. In DNA, the CDR3 is TGTACTAGTGGTTTGCCCAATCTAGCGGGGGGGCCTGGGACCCAGTACTTC.

This clonotype was seen more than once but under ten times. The V call is TRBV6-2 or TRBV6-3, the J call TRBJ2-7, with D unresolved. The CDR3 spans 13 residues. Trimming removed 5 bases from V and 3 bases from J, with 11 bases in between. CDR1 and CDR2 (germline): MNHEY, SVGEGT. The CDR3 sequence: CASSADGYYEQYF. CDR3 nucleotide sequence: TGTGCCAGCAGTGCTGACGGGTACTACGAGCAGTACTTC.

This clonotype was observed a few times. The CDR3 bases are TGTGCCAGCAGCTCACGGGACAGCGACTACGAGCAGTACTTC. Protein product: CASSSRDSDYEQYF. The V call is TRBV7-9, the J call TRBJ2-7; 7 nucleotides match TRBD1. The CDR3 loop spans 14 amino acids. The germline gives CDR1 SEHNR, CDR2 FQNEAQ (reference sequence). J was trimmed by 3 bases and V by 4 bases; bases with no gene match: 6. Filled out from reference TRBV7-9 and TRBJ2-7, the complete variable domain reads DTGVSQNPRHKITKRGQNVTFRCDPISEHNRLYWYRQTLGQGPEFLTYFQNEAQLEKSRLLSDRFSAERPKGSFSTLEIQRTEQGDSAMYLCASSSRDSDYEQYFGPGTRLTVT.

J is TRBJ2-4 and V is TRBV3-1, with 13 bases aligning to TRBD2. The trim removed 6 bases at V and 4 bases at J, leaving 6 bases unmatched. The CDR3 runs 16 residues. CDR1 and CDR2 from the germline V gene are LGHDT and YNNKEL (reference sequence). CDR3 loop: CASRLAGGKTKNIQYF. CDR3 DNA: TGTGCCAGCAGACTAGCGGGGGGGAAGACAAAAAACATTCAGTACTTC.

V and J are TRBV4-3 and TRBJ1-2, with a weak D call TRBD1 (6 bases). This CDR3 comprises 14 residues. The V gene lost 1 base and the J gene lost 5 bases, with 11 bases spanning the gap. CDR1 LGHNA and CDR2 YSLEER come from the germline V gene. The CDR3 nucleotides are TGCGCCAGCAGCCAAGGACAGGAGGGGTATGGCTACACCTTC. Protein: CASSQGQEGYGYTF.

This clonotype was seen a few times. The chain has TRBV5-1 and TRBJ2-5, with D perhaps matching TRBD2 (6 bases). The CDR3 runs 13 residues. V was pared by 0 bases and J by 11 bases, with 14 bases between. CDR1 SGHRS and CDR2 YFSETQ come from the germline V gene. The CDR3 nucleotides read TGCGCCAGCAGCTTGGAGGAGGGCTATGAGCAGTACTTC. Translating gives CASSLEEGYEQYF.